The rows below give T cell receptor beta chains drawn from one sample of a study of shared clonotypes between healthy human individuals. The repertoire was sequenced with immunoSEQ multiplex PCR; TCRdb's copy has only in-frame clones and lacks some. The sample shows about 2.4 million clones, approximately 93% of them seen only once. The specimen was naive CD4+ T cells from PBMCs. These receptors came from a man younger than 35 in good health. Some clones in this sample may be carry-over from other donors' samples. CDR3s include the opening cysteine and the closing phenylalanine or tryptophan. The D gene is left open where the match is weak. For some rows the clone size is stated as once, few or many, or as a class when expanded; others skip it.

d_call j_call v_call clone_size cdr3_nt cdr3_aa
NA TRBJ2-2 TRBV6-5 NA TGTGCCAGCAGCCTCGGGGCCGGGGAGCTGTTTTTT CASSLGAGELFF
TRBD1 TRBJ2-7 TRBV28 once TGTGCCAGCAATAATAACAGGGGCTCCGTTTACGAGCAGTACTTC CASNNNRGSVYEQYF
NA TRBJ1-2 TRBV6-5 NA TGTGCCAGCAGTTACTCCGAGTCCCCCAACTATGGCTACACCTTC CASSYSESPNYGYTF
NA TRBJ1-2 TRBV19 NA TGTGCCAGTAGTATCCTCCGACAGGTGGTACATGGCTACACCTTC CASSILRQVVHGYTF
TRBD2 TRBJ2-3 TRBV7-9 NA TGTGCCAGCAGCCACCCCGGGAGGGCCGGAGATACGCAGTATTTT CASSHPGRAGDTQYF
NA TRBJ1-1 TRBV15 NA TGTGCCACCAGCAGAAAGTACAGGGTCGGAAACACTGAAGCTTTCTTT CATSRKYRVGNTEAFF
TRBD2 TRBJ2-7 TRBV19 NA TGTGCCAGTAGTACCGGGACTAGCCTCTCCTACGAGCAGTACTTC CASSTGTSLSYEQYF
NA TRBJ2-1 TRBV6-5 NA TGTGCCAGCAGTTACCGGGACCGAGCCTACAATGAGCAGTTCTTC CASSYRDRAYNEQFF
TRBD1 TRBJ1-2 TRBV27 NA TGTGCCAGCAGCCCTAAGGGCCCGGGACAGGGCCTATATGGCTACACCTTC CASSPKGPGQGLYGYTF
NA TRBJ1-5 TRBV15 NA TGTGCCACCAGCAGTGGCCGGGTTGGCAATCAGCCCCAGCATTTT CATSSGRVGNQPQHF
NA TRBJ2-2 TRBV28 NA TGTGCCAGCAGTTCATATGGGGAGGCGAACACCGGGGAGCTGTTTTTT CASSSYGEANTGELFF
TRBD2 TRBJ2-7 TRBV6-5 NA TGTGCCAGCAGCACTAGCGGGACCTACGAGCAGTACTTC CASSTSGTYEQYF
TRBD2 TRBJ2-7 TRBV28 NA TGTGCCAGTAAAAGTGGGGGGGAGACACAGCACTACGAGCAGTACTTC CASKSGGETQHYEQYF
NA TRBJ2-1 TRBV5-1 NA TGCGCCAGCAGCTTAAGAGGGGGGGTCCATGAGCAGTTCTTC CASSLRGGVHEQFF
NA TRBJ2-7 TRBV6-5 once TGTGCCAGCGCTACCCCCGGGTCCTACGAGCAGTACTTC CASATPGSYEQYF
NA TRBJ1-5 TRBV15 NA TGTGCCACGTCGGAGGCGTTTTATAGCAATCAGCCCCAGCATTTT CATSEAFYSNQPQHF
TRBD2 TRBJ2-7 TRBV27 NA TGTGCCAGCAGTTTTAGCGGGAGGTTCGACGAGCAGTACTTC CASSFSGRFDEQYF
NA TRBJ2-7 TRBV6-5 NA TGTGCCAGCAGTATAAGAAAGTACTTC CASSIRKYF
NA TRBJ2-2 TRBV7-9 NA TGTGCCAGCAGCTTAGCGTGGGACACGAACACCGGGGAGCTGTTTTTT CASSLAWDTNTGELFF
TRBD1 TRBJ2-7 TRBV15 NA TGTGCCACCAGCAGCCGGACAGGGTTTTACGAGCAGTACTTC CATSSRTGFYEQYF
NA TRBJ2-7 TRBV6-1 NA TGTGCCAGCGGATCTGGGGGGCGCATCGTGGACGAGCAGTACTTC CASGSGGRIVDEQYF
TRBD1 TRBJ1-2 TRBV4-1 NA TGCGCCAGCAGCCTCCTATACCGGGACACAAACAGGGGGTATGGCTACACCTTC CASSLLYRDTNRGYGYTF
TRBD1 TRBJ2-7 TRBV30 NA TGTGCCTGGAGTCTCGGACAGGGGTACGAGCAGTACTTC CAWSLGQGYEQYF
NA TRBJ2-7 TRBV29-1 NA TGCAGCGCCAAACCGGGACACTCACCCTACGAGCAGTACTTC CSAKPGHSPYEQYF
NA TRBJ1-2 TRBV18 NA TGTGCCAGCTCGTCTCCGGACTATGGCTACACCTTC CASSSPDYGYTF
NA TRBJ2-1 TRBV5-3 NA TGTGCCAGAAGTTCGACCCAGTCTGGGGTCGCGGGCAATGAGCAGTTCTTC CARSSTQSGVAGNEQFF
NA TRBJ1-1 TRBV27 NA TGTGCCAGCAGGACTGGGACTGAAGCTTTCTTT CASRTGTEAFF
NA TRBJ2-3 TRBV6-1 once TGTGCCAGCAGCCGGGCAGCGGATACGCAGTATTTT CASSRAADTQYF
NA TRBJ2-5 TRBV11-2 once TGTGCCAGCAGCCGCGGACGGGCCAGAGAGACCCAGTACTTC CASSRGRARETQYF
NA TRBJ1-5 TRBV2 NA TGTGCCAGCACTAGAGGGACGGGCAATCAGCCCCAGCATTTT CASTRGTGNQPQHF
NA TRBJ1-1 TRBV7-9 NA TGTGCCAGCAGCGCCAGGGGAGGGGGTACTGAAGCTTTCTTT CASSARGGGTEAFF
TRBD2 TRBJ2-2 TRBV7-3 NA TGTGCCAGCAGCTTTAGCGGGAGGAGCGGCACCGGGGAGCTGTTTTTT CASSFSGRSGTGELFF
TRBD2 TRBJ2-1 TRBV19 NA TGTGCCAGTAGTACCCTAGCGGGAGGGTTCAATGAGCAGTTCTTC CASSTLAGGFNEQFF
TRBD2 TRBJ2-1 TRBV28 NA TGTGCCAGCAGTTCTCCTTGGGATACTAGCGGGAGAGAAAATGAGCAGTTCTTC CASSSPWDTSGRENEQFF
NA TRBJ1-3 TRBV19 NA TGTGCCATAGACGGACCCAGCTCTGGAAACACCATATATTTT CAIDGPSSGNTIYF
TRBD1 TRBJ2-2 TRBV7-9 NA TGTGCCAGCACCCAGGATCGGACAGGCGGGCGGACCGGGGAGCTGTTTTTT CASTQDRTGGRTGELFF
TRBD1 TRBJ2-3 TRBV29-1 NA TGCAGCGTTAAGACAGGGGCCTACACAGATACGCAGTATTTT CSVKTGAYTDTQYF
TRBD1 TRBJ2-7 TRBV28 NA TGTGCCAGCACAGACAGGGACGAGCAGTACTTC CASTDRDEQYF
NA TRBJ2-3 TRBV5-4 once TGTGCCAGCAGCTTGGCCCCGGCGGGCACAGATACGCAGTATTTT CASSLAPAGTDTQYF
NA TRBJ2-6 TRBV11-2 NA TGTGCCAGCAGCTCACAGGTCTCTGGGGCCAACGTCCTGACTTTC CASSSQVSGANVLTF
NA TRBJ2-1 TRBV27 NA TGTGCCAGCAGTTTTGGGGCGCTCAACTCCTACAATGAGCAGTTCTTC CASSFGALNSYNEQFF
NA TRBJ1-5 TRBV6-6 NA TGTGCCAGTAAGGGGTGGGGTAATCAGCCCCAGCATTTT CASKGWGNQPQHF
TRBD2 TRBJ2-7 TRBV27 NA TGTGCCAGCAGTCCCTCGTTAGCGGGAGGAATCGACGAGCAGTACTTC CASSPSLAGGIDEQYF
NA TRBJ2-5 TRBV6-1 NA TGTGCCAGCAGTGAGCGGACGGGTGAAGGGACCCAGTACTTC CASSERTGEGTQYF
NA TRBJ2-5 TRBV7-9 once TGTGCCAGCAGCTCAGCCGGGAGAGAGGCCCAGTACTTC CASSSAGREAQYF
NA TRBJ2-3 TRBV4-2 few TGTGCCAGCAGCCAAGAGGCTAGCGGCACAGATACGCAGTATTTT CASSQEASGTDTQYF
NA TRBJ1-4 TRBV5-1 NA TGCGCCAGCAGCTTAGGGGAGAGGAATGAAAAACTGTTTTTT CASSLGERNEKLFF
NA TRBJ2-3 TRBV28 once TGTGCCAGCAGTTTGTCTTTTCTCACAGATACGCAGTATTTT CASSLSFLTDTQYF
NA TRBJ2-3 TRBV29-1 NA TGCAGTGTTCGAGGGAGCACAGATACGCAGTATTTT CSVRGSTDTQYF
TRBD1 TRBJ1-2 TRBV10-3 once TGTGCCATCAGTGCGGGACAGGGGGCCAACTATGGCTACACCTTC CAISAGQGANYGYTF
NA TRBJ1-4 TRBV4-3 few TGCGCCAGCAGCCAAGAGGCACGAAGTGAAAAACTGTTTTTT CASSQEARSEKLFF
NA TRBJ1-4 TRBV27 NA TGTGCCAGCAGTTTAAAGGCAGGGTCAACTAATGAAAAACTGTTTTTT CASSLKAGSTNEKLFF